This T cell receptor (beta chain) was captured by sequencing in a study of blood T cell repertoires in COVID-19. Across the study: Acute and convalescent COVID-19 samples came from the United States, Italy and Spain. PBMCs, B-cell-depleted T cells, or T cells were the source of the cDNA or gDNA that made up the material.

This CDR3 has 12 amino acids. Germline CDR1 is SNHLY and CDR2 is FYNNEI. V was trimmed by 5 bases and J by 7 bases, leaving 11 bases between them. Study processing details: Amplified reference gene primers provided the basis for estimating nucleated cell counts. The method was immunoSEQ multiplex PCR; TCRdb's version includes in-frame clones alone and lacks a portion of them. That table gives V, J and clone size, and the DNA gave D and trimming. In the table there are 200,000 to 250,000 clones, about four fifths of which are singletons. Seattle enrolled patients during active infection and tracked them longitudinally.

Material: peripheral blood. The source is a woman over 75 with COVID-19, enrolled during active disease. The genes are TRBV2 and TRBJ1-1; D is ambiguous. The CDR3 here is CASSLVSSEAFF. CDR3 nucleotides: TGTGCCAGCAGTCTCGTATCGAGTGAAGCTTTCTTT.